The following is a TCR beta chain sequence with its context. Profiled with immunoSEQ multiplex PCR; TCRdb holds only in-frame clones, not every one. Here the sample spans over 200,000 clones, over 80% being singletons. This sample stems from a study of blood T cell repertoires in COVID-19. Germline V lookup: CDR1 LGHNA, CDR2 YSLEER. This CDR3 has 15 residues. V dropped 0 bases and J dropped 2 bases, with 11 bases sitting between them. This clonotype was sampled from a man aged 18 to 29 with acute COVID-19. Source material: PBMCs or T cells enriched from blood (not recorded which). The rearrangement links TRBV4-3 to TRBJ2-7, with D perhaps matching TRBD1 (6 bases). As DNA, the CDR3 is TGCGCCAGCAGCCAAGATCTGGGGGCGGCCTACGAGCAGTACTTC. It translates to CASSQDLGAAYEQYF.